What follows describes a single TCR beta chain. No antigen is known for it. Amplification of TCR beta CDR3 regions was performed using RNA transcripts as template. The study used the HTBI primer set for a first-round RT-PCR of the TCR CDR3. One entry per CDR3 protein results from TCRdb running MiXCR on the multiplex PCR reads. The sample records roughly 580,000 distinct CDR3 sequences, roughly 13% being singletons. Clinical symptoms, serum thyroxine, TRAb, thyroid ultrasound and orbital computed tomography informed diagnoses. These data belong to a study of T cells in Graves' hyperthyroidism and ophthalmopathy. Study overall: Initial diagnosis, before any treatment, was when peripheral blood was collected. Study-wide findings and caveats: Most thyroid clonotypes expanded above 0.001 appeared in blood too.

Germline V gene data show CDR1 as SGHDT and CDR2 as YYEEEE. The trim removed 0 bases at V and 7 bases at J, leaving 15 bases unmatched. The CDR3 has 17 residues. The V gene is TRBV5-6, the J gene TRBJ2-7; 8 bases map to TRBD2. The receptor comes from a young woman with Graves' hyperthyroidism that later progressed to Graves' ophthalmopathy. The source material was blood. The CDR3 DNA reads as TGTGCCAGCAGCTTGGCCCGTCTAGCGGGTGCTTCGGTGGAGCAGTACTTC. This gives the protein CASSLARLAGASVEQYF.